The 8 T cell receptor beta chains below were found in one sample sequenced in a study of cytomegalovirus exposure and HLA in healthy donors. The PCR had 60 Vbeta and 13 Jbeta primers. TCRdb keeps only in-frame clones here, not all; method: immunoSEQ multiplex PCR. Found here are about 85,000 clones, 60% to 80% of them singletons; the top ten hold 2% to 2.5%. The sequenced material came from PBMCs. The receptors were gathered from a boy between 10 and 17 years old in good health and CMV-seronegative.

The chain employs TRBV5-4 and TRBJ2-1; D gene unclear. Trimming removed 9 bases from V and 3 bases from J, with 19 bases in between. Germline V lookup: CDR1 SGHNT, CDR2 YYREEE (reference sequence). The CDR3 is 15 amino acids. This CDR3 is CATSKSGVDYNEQFF. CDR3 sequence (DNA): TGTGCCACCTCCAAGAGTGGTGTAGACTACAATGAGCAGTTCTTC.

The V and J genes are TRBV29-1 and TRBJ2-5; 12 nucleotides agree with TRBD2. There are 15 residues in the CDR3. V dropped 4 bases and J dropped 4; count of bases not matched to a gene: 7. The germline gives CDR1 SQVTM, CDR2 ANQGSEA. In DNA, the CDR3 is TGCAGCGTTGTTGGGGCTAGCGGGAGGGGAGAGACCCAGTACTTC. This gives the protein CSVVGASGRGETQYF.

The genes are TRBV19 and TRBJ1-1, with TRBD1 matching 7 bases. V lost 6 bases to trimming and J lost 2 bases; unmatched junction nucleotides: 3. CDR1 LNHDA and CDR2 SQIVND come from the germline V gene (reference sequence). The CDR3 extends over 13 amino acids. The CDR3 sequence: CASSGTANTEAFF. The CDR3 DNA reads as TGTGCCAGTAGCGGGACAGCTAACACTGAAGCTTTCTTT.

This rearrangement joins TRBV4-1 to TRBJ2-7, with D possibly TRBD1 on 5 matching bases. The CDR3 totals 16 residues. The germline gives CDR1 MGHRA, CDR2 YSYEKL. Trimming pared 0 bases from V and 1 base from J, leaving 13 bases between. The CDR3, as DNA: TGCGCCAGCAGCCAAGACAGGGCGGCAGGTTCCTACGAGCAGTACTTC. Amino acid sequence: CASSQDRAAGSYEQYF.

V gene TRBV15 combines with J gene TRBJ1-1; D unclear. Germline CDR1 is LNHNV and CDR2 is YYDKDF (reference sequence). V gave up 2 bases and J gave up 1 base, with 8 bases separating them. The CDR3 extends over 14 amino acids. CDR3 nucleotide sequence: TGTGCCACCAGCAGATTATTCTCGAACACTGAAGCTTTCTTT. Protein sequence: CATSRLFSNTEAFF.

The chain joins TRBV28 to TRBJ1-6, with 7 bases lining up with TRBD1. V lost 5 bases, J lost 9 bases, and 16 bases stayed unmatched. This CDR3 contains 17 residues. CDR1 and CDR2 (germline): MDHEN, SYDVKM. The CDR3: CASSHPTSEGASSPLHF. The CDR3 DNA follows: TGTGCCAGCAGTCACCCTACCTCGGAGGGGGCAAGTTCACCCCTCCACTTT.

The V call is TRBV28, the J call TRBJ2-3; no clear D. The CDR3 covers 16 residues. V lost 8 bases to trimming and J lost 0 bases, with 18 bases between them. CDR1 and CDR2 from the germline V gene are MDHEN and SYDVKM. CDR3 residues: CASGSLLDTSTDTQYF. The CDR3 DNA reads TGTGCCAGCGGATCTTTACTCGACACTAGCACAGATACGCAGTATTTT.

The chain uses TRBV18 and TRBJ1-1; D may be TRBD1 (6 bases). The CDR3 runs to 15 residues. Deletions cut 0 bases from V and 3 bases from J, with 11 bases between. The germline CDR1 and CDR2 sequences are KGHSH and LQKENI. The chain's CDR3 is CASSPPLQGHTEAFF. CDR3 sequence (DNA): TGTGCCAGCTCACCACCGCTTCAGGGGCACACTGAAGCTTTCTTT. Full variable domain (rest looked up from reference TRBV18 and TRBJ1-1): NAGVMQNPRHLVRRRGQEARLRCSPMKGHSHVYWYRQLPEEGLKFMVYLQKENIIDESGMPKERFSAEFPKEGPSILRIQQVVRGDSAAYFCASSPPLQGHTEAFFGQGTRLTVV.